These 17 T cell receptor beta chains share one sample of origin, sequenced in a study of blood T cell repertoires in COVID-19. The table came from immunoSEQ multiplex PCR; TCRdb's copy has only in-frame clones and leaves some out. The sample lists approximately 400,000 clones, 88% occurring once. The sequencing input was PBMCs or T cells enriched from blood (not recorded which). Receptor source: a woman aged 18-30 years who had recovered from COVID-19.

The rearrangement uses TRBV4-2 and TRBJ1-1; D is perhaps TRBD1 (6 bases). CDR1 LGHNA and CDR2 YNFKEQ come from the germline V gene. V gave up 3 bases and J gave up 0 bases, with 23 bases separating them. The CDR3 totals 19 residues. In nucleotides, the CDR3 is TGTGCCAGCAGCCATCCAGGGGCCCGCTTTAGCCGTATGAACACTGAAGCTTTCTTT. Protein product: CASSHPGARFSRMNTEAFF.

J is TRBJ1-3 and V is TRBV6-5; D is ambiguous. This CDR3 spans 12 amino acids. Trimming took 7 bases from V and 0 from J, leaving 4 bases between them. The germline CDR1 and CDR2 sequences are MNHEY and SVGAGI. CDR3 residues: CASTNSGNTIYF. DNA of the CDR3: TGTGCCAGCACCAACTCTGGAAACACCATATATTTT.

The genes are TRBV29-1 and TRBJ2-7; D remains ambiguous. Trimming left V 0 bases short and J 0 bases short, with 12 bases between. The CDR3 covers 15 residues. Germline V lookup: CDR1 SQVTM, CDR2 ANQGSEA. The CDR3 region is CSVEDPAVSSYEQYF. DNA of the CDR3: TGCAGCGTTGAAGATCCTGCGGTATCCTCCTACGAGCAGTACTTC.

CDR3 loop: CASRTTGETQYF. The DNA for the CDR3 is TGTGCCAGCAGGACGACTGGAGAGACCCAGTACTTC. The genes are TRBV12-3 or TRBV12-4 and TRBJ2-5, with D unresolved. Trimming removed 6 bases at V and 4 bases at J, with 9 bases between. The CDR3 length is 12 residues.

The V gene is TRBV30, the J gene TRBJ1-2, with a tentative D call TRBD1 (5 bases). The CDR3 runs 15 residues. Trimming took 0 bases from V and 6 from J, leaving 17 bases between them. CDR1 and CDR2 from the germline V gene are GTSNPN and SVGIG (reference sequence). The CDR3 DNA follows: TGTGCCTGGAGTGTGGGCGGGGTATGGGACCATGGCTACACCTTC. It yields the protein CAWSVGGVWDHGYTF.

The V and J genes are TRBV18 and TRBJ1-3, with D possibly being TRBD1 (6 bases). Germline CDR1 reads KGHSH; CDR2 reads LQKENI. V lost 5 bases and J lost 1, with 9 bases in between. The CDR3 spans 14 residues. CDR3 coding DNA: TGTGCCAGCTCAGCTACAGGGTCTGGAAACACCATATATTTT. This sequence encodes CASSATGSGNTIYF.

The chain links TRBV7-2 to TRBJ2-5, with TRBD1 as a possible D gene (6 bases). V lost 5 bases, J lost 11 bases, and 18 bases lay in between. CDR1 is SGHTA, CDR2 FQGNSA, per germline. The CDR3 covers 13 residues. The CDR3, as DNA: TGTGCCAGCAGCCAGGGGCAGGTCCTTACTCAGTACTTC. This codes for CASSQGQVLTQYF.

Remarks on this clone: Other nucleotide sequences in the sample specify the same CDR3. The chain employs TRBV2 and TRBJ1-1; 8 bases match TRBD1. The germline gives CDR1 SNHLY, CDR2 FYNNEI. With V trimmed by 4 bases and J by 1 base, 2 bases remained unmatched. The CDR3 totals 14 residues. The CDR3, as DNA: TGTGCCAGCAGTGGGCAGGGGGCGAACACTGAAGCTTTCTTT. Protein product: CASSGQGANTEAFF.

The chain employs TRBV19 and TRBJ2-3; D possibly corresponds to TRBD1 (6 bases). CDR3 size: 16 residues. Trimming removed 6 bases from V and 0 bases from J, with 16 bases in between. The germline V gene encodes CDR1 LNHDA and CDR2 SQIVND (reference sequence). Written as DNA, the CDR3 is TGTGCCAGTAGCAATAGGGGGTCCAGCAGCACAGATACGCAGTATTTT. Its translation: CASSNRGSSSTDTQYF.

This rearrangement joins TRBV5-4 to TRBJ2-5, with 8 nucleotides matching TRBD1. V lost 3 bases to trimming and J lost 6 bases; unmatched junction nucleotides: 10. The CDR3 covers 15 residues. CDR1 is SGHNT and CDR2 is YYREEE in the germline V gene (reference sequence). The CDR3 region has the DNA TGTGCCAGCAGCTACTTCGGACAGGGTAGACAGACCCAGTACTTC. Its protein is CASSYFGQGRQTQYF.

V is TRBV4-1 and J is TRBJ1-6; the match to TRBD1 covers 9 bases. Germline assignment: CDR1 MGHRA and CDR2 YSYEKL. The junction had 7 bases not matched to a gene; V was cut back by 4 bases and J by 9 bases. CDR3 length: 15 residues. In DNA form, the CDR3 reads TGCGCCAGCAGCCCTGGGACAGGGAGCGGTTCACCCCTCCACTTT. Amino acids: CASSPGTGSGSPLHF.

This chain links TRBV28 with TRBJ1-5, with D tentatively TRBD1 (5 bases). Germline CDR1 is MDHEN and CDR2 is SYDVKM. Trimming cost V 6 bases and J 0 bases, with 6 bases left between them. This CDR3 comprises 13 residues. This CDR3 reads CASRDTSNQPQHF. The DNA of the CDR3 is TGTGCCAGCAGGGACACTAGCAATCAGCCCCAGCATTTT. Looking up the rest from reference TRBV28 and TRBJ1-5 gives the full variable domain: DVKVTQSSRYLVKRTGEKVFLECVQDMDHENMFWYRQDPGLGLRLIYFSYDVKMKEKGDIPEGYSVSREKKERFSLILESASTNQTSMYLCASRDTSNQPQHFGDGTRLSIL.

V usage is TRBV4-1 and J usage is TRBJ1-2; D is unresolved. The germline V gene encodes CDR1 MGHRA and CDR2 YSYEKL. The length of the CDR3 is 14 residues. Trimming removed 5 bases at V and 6 bases at J, with 16 bases between. CDR3 sequence reads: CASSNFPSADGYTF. The CDR3 DNA follows: TGCGCCAGCAGCAACTTCCCCAGCGCGGATGGCTACACCTTC.

The chain employs TRBV18 and TRBJ1-1; D might be TRBD1 (5 bases). The V gene's germline CDR1 is KGHSH and CDR2 LQKENI. The germline V and J ends were trimmed by 4 bases and 0 bases, with 9 bases remaining between them. The CDR3 is made up of 14 amino acids. The CDR3 nucleotides read TGTGCCAGCTCACGTGCAGGGATGAACACTGAAGCTTTCTTT. Translation gives CASSRAGMNTEAFF.

The chain carries TRBV7-8 and TRBJ2-3; D may be TRBD2 (5 bases). V shed 4 bases and J shed 8 bases, with 16 bases lying between them. The CDR3 is 14 amino acids. CDR1 SGHVS and CDR2 FQNEAQ come from the germline V gene. The CDR3 DNA reads as TGTGCCAGCAGCTCACGCTCTAGAGAGGGTACGCAGTATTTT. Protein sequence: CASSSRSREGTQYF.

In its sample, this clone was seen a few times. The rearrangement links TRBV19 to TRBJ1-4; tentative D call: TRBD1 (6 bases). This CDR3 comprises 15 residues. V was shortened by 5 bases and J by 4 bases, with 14 bases between the two germline ends. In germline, CDR1 is LNHDA, CDR2 SQIVND (reference sequence). The CDR3 region has the DNA TGTGCCAGTAGTTCCCACAGGGATTTTAATGAAAAACTGTTTTTT. This codes for CASSSHRDFNEKLFF.

Only one count was recorded for this clone. The CDR3 coding sequence is TGTGCCAGCAGTTACTCGGGCATGAACACTGAAGCTTTCTTT. It codes for CASSYSGMNTEAFF. The V and J genes are TRBV6-5 and TRBJ1-1; unclear D gene. CDR3 length: 14 amino acids. Per the germline V gene, CDR1 is MNHEY and CDR2 is SVGAGI. V lost 0 bases, J lost 0 bases, and 5 bases lay in between.